The TCR beta chain under discussion was sequenced for a study of blood T cell repertoires in COVID-19. As for the study in general: Collection of acute and convalescent COVID-19 samples took place in the United States, Italy and Spain.

TCRdb's table, derived via immunoSEQ multiplex PCR, lists solely in-frame clones and lacks some. Of about 98,000 clones in the sample, approximately 80% were seen once. The TCR comes from a man aged 55 to 70 with active or convalescent COVID-19. Material for sequencing was peripheral blood.

The CDR3 here is CASSPLSGEKYGYTF. DNA for the CDR3: TGTGCCAGCTCACCACTTTCAGGGGAAAAGTATGGCTACACCTTC. The V gene is TRBV18, the J gene TRBJ1-2; perhaps TRBD1 as D (6 bases). CDR1 and CDR2 from the germline V gene are KGHSH and LQKENI. The CDR3 sequence is 15 residues long. The V end was cut by 1 base, the J end by 5 bases, with 14 bases between.